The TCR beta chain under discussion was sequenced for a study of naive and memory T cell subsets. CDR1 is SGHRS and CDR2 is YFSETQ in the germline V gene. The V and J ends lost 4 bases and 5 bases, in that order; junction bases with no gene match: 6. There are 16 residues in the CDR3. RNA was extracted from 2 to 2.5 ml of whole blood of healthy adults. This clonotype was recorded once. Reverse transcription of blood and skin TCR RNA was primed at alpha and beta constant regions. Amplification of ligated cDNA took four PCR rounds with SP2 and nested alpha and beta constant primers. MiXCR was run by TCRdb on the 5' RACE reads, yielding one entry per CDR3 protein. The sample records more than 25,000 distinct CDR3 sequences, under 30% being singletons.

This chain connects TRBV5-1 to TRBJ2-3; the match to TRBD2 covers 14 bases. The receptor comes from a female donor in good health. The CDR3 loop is CASSPGLAGGEDTQYF. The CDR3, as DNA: TGCGCCAGCAGCCCAGGACTAGCGGGAGGAGAAGATACGCAGTATTTT.